This T cell receptor beta chain was sequenced in a study of graft-versus-host responses after intestinal transplantation. Study at large: Recipients were given multivisceral, liver-intestinal, or isolated intestinal transplants. All of the recipients had induction that used anti-thymocyte globulin, then tacrolimus and steroids for around three years. Study conclusions and caveats: Peak circulating GvH clone levels tracked with early post-transplant HvG declines.

Comments on this clone: Its antigen is as yet unknown.

Germline loops: CDR1 SGHRS, CDR2 YFSETQ. Between the trimmed V and J ends, which lost 4 bases and 1 base, there was a span of 14 bases. The CDR3 spans 15 residues. Only in-frame clones appear in the TCRdb table, and some are missing; sequencing was by immunoSEQ multiplex PCR. The sample consists of some 110,000 clones, approximately 93% of them appearing once. The sequence came from a human donor who was the organ donor for an intestinal transplant. Material: unstimulated CD8+ T cells sorted from spleen or lymph node cells, obtained before transplant. The chain links TRBV5-1 to TRBJ1-1; no reliable D call. CDR3 nucleotide sequence: TGCGCCAGCAGCCCCGACGCTCAGGAGAACACTGAAGCTTTCTTT. This translates into CASSPDAQENTEAFF.